This T cell receptor (beta chain) was sequenced for a study of blood T cell repertoires in COVID-19. About the research overall: T cells, B-cell-depleted T cells, or PBMCs provided the cDNA or gDNA that served as material.

Trimming removed 6 bases from V and 6 bases from J, with 18 bases in between. Germline-derived CDR1 and CDR2 are MNHEY and SMNVEV (reference sequence). The CDR3 spans 15 residues. This table comes from immunoSEQ multiplex PCR, and its TCRdb copy is limited to in-frame clones, with some not included. The sample shows over 85,000 clones, just over 85% of them seen only once. Sequenced sample: peripheral blood. This sequence was found in a woman aged 70-85 years with acute or convalescent COVID-19. The gene calls are TRBV27 and TRBJ1-5; perhaps TRBD1 as D (5 bases). In nucleotides, the CDR3 is TGTGCCAGCAGCCCCGAGCGGGGCGCCGGTCAGCCCCAGCATTTT. Amino acid sequence: CASSPERGAGQPQHF.